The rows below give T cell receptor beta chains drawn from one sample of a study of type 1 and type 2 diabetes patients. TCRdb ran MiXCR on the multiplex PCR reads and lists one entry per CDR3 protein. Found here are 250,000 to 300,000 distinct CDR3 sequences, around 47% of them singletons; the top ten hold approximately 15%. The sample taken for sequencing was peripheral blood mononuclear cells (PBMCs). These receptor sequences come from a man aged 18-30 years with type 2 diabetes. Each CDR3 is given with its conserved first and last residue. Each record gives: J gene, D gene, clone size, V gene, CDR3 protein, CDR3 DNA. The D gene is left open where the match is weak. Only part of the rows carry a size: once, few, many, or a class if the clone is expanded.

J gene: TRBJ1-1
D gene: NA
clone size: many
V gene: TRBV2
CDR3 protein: CASGAEMNTEAFF
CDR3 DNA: TGTGCCAGCGGAGCCGAGATGAACACTGAAGCTTTCTTT

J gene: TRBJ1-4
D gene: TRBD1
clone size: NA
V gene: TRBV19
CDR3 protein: CASSVGQGGEKLFF
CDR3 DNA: TGTGCCAGTAGCGTGGGACAGGGAGGTGAAAAACTGTTTTTT

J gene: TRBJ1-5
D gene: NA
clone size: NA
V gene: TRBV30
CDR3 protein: CAWSPSGRVETQHF
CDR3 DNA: TGTGCCTGGAGTCCGAGCGGGAGGGTAGAGACCCAGCATTTT

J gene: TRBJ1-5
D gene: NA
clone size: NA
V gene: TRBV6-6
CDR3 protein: CASLSGTINQPQHF
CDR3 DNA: TGTGCCAGCCTGTCAGGTACCATCAATCAGCCCCAGCATTTT

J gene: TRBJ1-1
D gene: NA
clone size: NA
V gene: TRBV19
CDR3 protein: CASSIETGRSTEAFF
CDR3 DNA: TGTGCCAGTAGTATCGAAACGGGAAGGAGCACTGAAGCTTTCTTT

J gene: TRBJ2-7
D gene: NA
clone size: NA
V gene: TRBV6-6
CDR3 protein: CASNLSPDLGRRGSYEQYF
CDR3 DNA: TGTGCCAGCAACCTTTCTCCGGACCTCGGAAGAAGAGGGTCCTACGAGCAGTACTTC

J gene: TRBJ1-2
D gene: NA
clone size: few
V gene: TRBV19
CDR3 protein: CASRTANYGYTF
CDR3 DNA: TGTGCCAGTCGGACAGCTAACTATGGCTACACCTTC

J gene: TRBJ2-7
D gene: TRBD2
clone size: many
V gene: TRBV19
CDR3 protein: CASSATSGSYEQYF
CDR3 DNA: TGTGCCAGTAGTGCGACTAGCGGGAGCTACGAGCAGTACTTC

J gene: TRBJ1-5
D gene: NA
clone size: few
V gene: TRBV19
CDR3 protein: CASRRGGSNQPQHF
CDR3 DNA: TGTGCCAGTAGGAGGGGGGGTAGCAATCAGCCCCAGCATTTT

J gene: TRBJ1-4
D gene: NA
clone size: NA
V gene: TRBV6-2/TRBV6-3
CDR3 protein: CASSTFANEKLFF
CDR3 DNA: TGTGCCAGCAGTACGTTTGCTAATGAAAAACTGTTTTTT

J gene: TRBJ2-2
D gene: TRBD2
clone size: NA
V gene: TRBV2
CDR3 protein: CASKGRGRGTGELFF
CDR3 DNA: TGTGCCAGCAAAGGACGCGGGAGGGGTACCGGGGAGCTGTTTTTT

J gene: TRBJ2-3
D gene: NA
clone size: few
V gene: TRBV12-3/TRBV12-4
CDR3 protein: CASSWTGTKQYF
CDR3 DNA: TGTGCCAGCAGTTGGACCGGGACCAAGCAGTATTTT

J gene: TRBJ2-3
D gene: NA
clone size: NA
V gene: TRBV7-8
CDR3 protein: CASSLGPWTGRDDTQYF
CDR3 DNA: TGTGCCAGCAGCTTAGGGCCCTGGACGGGGCGTGACGATACGCAGTATTTT

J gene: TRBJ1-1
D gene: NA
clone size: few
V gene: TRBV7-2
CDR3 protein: CASSFIRSPMNTEAFF
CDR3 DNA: TGTGCCAGCAGCTTCATTCGCTCCCCAATGAACACTGAAGCTTTCTTT

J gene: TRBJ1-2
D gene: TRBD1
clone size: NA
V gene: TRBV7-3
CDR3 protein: CASRGQGIGYTF
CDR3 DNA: TGTGCCAGCAGGGGACAGGGGATAGGCTACACCTTC

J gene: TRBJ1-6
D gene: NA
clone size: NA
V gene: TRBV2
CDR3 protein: CASSESGSSYNSPLHF
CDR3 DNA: TGTGCCAGCAGTGAATCCGGTAGCTCCTATAATTCACCCCTCCACTTT

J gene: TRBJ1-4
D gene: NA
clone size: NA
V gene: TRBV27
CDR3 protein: CASSQEGNEKLFF
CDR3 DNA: TGTGCCAGCAGTCAAGAGGGTAATGAAAAACTGTTTTTT

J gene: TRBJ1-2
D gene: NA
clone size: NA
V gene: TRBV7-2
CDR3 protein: CASSLGTDLTYGYTF
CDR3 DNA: TGTGCCAGCAGCTTAGGGACAGATTTAACCTATGGCTACACCTTC

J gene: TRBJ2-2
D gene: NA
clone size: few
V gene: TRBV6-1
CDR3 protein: CASSEGRGELFF
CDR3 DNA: TGTGCCAGCAGTGAAGGTCGTGGGGAGCTGTTTTTT

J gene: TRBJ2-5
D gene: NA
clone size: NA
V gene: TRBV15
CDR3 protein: CATSRDRWGDQETQYF
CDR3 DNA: TGTGCCACCAGCAGAGATAGGTGGGGGGACCAAGAGACCCAGTACTTC

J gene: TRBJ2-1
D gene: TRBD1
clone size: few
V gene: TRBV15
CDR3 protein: CATSKDRGPHNEQFF
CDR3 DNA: TGTGCCACCAGCAAGGACAGGGGGCCCCACAATGAGCAGTTCTTC

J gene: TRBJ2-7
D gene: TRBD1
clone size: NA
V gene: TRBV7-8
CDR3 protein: CASSADRGLFYEQYF
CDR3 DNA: TGTGCCAGCAGCGCGGACAGGGGGCTTTTTTACGAGCAGTACTTC

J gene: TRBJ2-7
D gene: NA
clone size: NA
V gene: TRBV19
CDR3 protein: CASSTPGAPYEQYF
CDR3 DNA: TGTGCCAGTAGCACCCCCGGGGCGCCCTACGAGCAGTACTTC

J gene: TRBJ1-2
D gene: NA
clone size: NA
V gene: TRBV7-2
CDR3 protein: CASSSAALQGVLHGYTF
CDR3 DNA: TGTGCCAGCAGCTCCGCCGCGCTACAGGGAGTTTTGCATGGCTACACCTTC

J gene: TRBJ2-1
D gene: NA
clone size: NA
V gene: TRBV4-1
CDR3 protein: CASSPYLRSDNEQFF
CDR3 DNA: TGCGCCAGCAGCCCGTACTTACGCTCCGACAATGAGCAGTTCTTC

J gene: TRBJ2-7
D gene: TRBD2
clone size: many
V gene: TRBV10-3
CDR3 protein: CASKSGADYEQYF
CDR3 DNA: TGTGCCTCAAAAAGCGGGGCCGACTACGAGCAGTACTTC

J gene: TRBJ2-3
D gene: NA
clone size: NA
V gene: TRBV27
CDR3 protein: CASSSLDGSADTQYF
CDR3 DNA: TGTGCCAGCAGTTCCCTCGACGGGAGCGCGGATACGCAGTATTTT

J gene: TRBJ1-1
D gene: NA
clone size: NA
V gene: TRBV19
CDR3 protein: CASSRKSMNTEAFF
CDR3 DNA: TGTGCCAGTAGTCGAAAGAGCATGAACACTGAAGCTTTCTTT

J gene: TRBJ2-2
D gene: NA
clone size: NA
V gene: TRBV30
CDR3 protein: CAWIRGPNTGELFF
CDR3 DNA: TGTGCCTGGATTCGCGGACCAAACACCGGGGAGCTGTTTTTT

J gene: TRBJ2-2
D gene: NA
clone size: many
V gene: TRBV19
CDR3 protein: CASRLLEAGELFF
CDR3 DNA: TGTGCCAGTAGGTTGCTAGAGGCCGGGGAGCTGTTTTTT

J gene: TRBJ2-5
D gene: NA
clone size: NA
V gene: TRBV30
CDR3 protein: CAWSPYQETQYF
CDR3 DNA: TGTGCCTGGAGTCCGTACCAAGAGACCCAGTACTTC

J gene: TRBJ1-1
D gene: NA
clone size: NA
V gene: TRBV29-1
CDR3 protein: CSVEMYAGAFF
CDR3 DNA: TGCAGCGTTGAAATGTACGCGGGAGCTTTCTTT

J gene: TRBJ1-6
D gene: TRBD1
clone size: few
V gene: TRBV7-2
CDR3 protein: CASSYSGQGYSPLHF
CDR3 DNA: TGTGCCAGCAGCTACTCGGGACAGGGGTATTCACCCCTCCACTTT

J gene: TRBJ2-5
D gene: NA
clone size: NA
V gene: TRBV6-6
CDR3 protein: CASRRQLGIETQYF
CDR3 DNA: TGTGCCAGCAGGAGACAGTTAGGGATAGAGACCCAGTACTTC

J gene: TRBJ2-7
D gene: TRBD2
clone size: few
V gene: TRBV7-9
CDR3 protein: CASSLLAGSSYEQYF
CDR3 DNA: TGTGCCAGCAGCCTCTTAGCGGGGAGCTCCTACGAGCAGTACTTC

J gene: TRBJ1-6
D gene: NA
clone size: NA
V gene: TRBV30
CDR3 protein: CAWSGAAEPLHF
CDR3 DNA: TGTGCCTGGAGTGGGGCAGCAGAACCCCTCCACTTT

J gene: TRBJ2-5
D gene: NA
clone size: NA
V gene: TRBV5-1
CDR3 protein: CASSLASQTVGETQYF
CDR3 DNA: TGCGCCAGCAGCTTGGCCTCCCAGACAGTAGGGGAGACCCAGTACTTC

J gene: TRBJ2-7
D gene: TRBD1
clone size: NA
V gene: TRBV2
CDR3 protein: CASSEGQGKGYEQYF
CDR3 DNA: TGTGCCAGCAGTGAAGGACAGGGAAAAGGGTACGAGCAGTACTTC

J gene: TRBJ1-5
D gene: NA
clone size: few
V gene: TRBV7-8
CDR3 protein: CASSSMVAGNQPQHF
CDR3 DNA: TGTGCCAGCAGCTCTATGGTGGCGGGCAATCAGCCCCAGCATTTT

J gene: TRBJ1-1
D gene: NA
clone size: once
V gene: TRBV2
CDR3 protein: CASSLVSSVNTEAFF
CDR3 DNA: TGTGCCAGCAGCCTGGTTTCGAGTGTGAACACTGAAGCTTTCTTT

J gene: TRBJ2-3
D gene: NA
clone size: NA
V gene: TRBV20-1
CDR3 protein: CSARDRVTTVSDTQYF
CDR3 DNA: TGCAGTGCTAGAGATCGGGTTACGACAGTATCAGATACGCAGTATTTT

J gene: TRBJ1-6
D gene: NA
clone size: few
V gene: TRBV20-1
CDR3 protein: CSARDSMVSGSPLHF
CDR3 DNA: TGCAGTGCTAGAGATAGCATGGTGAGCGGTTCACCCCTCCACTTT

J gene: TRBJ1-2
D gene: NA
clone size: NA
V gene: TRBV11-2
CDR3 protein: CASRDPNYGYTF
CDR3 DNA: TGTGCCAGCAGGGATCCTAACTATGGCTACACCTTC

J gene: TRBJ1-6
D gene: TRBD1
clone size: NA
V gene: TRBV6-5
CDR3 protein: CASTAGTGANSPLHF
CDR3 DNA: TGTGCCAGTACCGCCGGGACAGGTGCAAATTCACCCCTCCACTTT

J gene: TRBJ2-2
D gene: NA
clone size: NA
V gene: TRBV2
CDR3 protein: CASSRTNVGNTGELFF
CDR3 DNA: TGTGCCAGCAGCCGCACTAATGTCGGGAACACCGGGGAGCTGTTTTTT